A single TCR beta chain is shown here with its context. Genomic DNA (from each subset) was split evenly across several immunoSEQ plates. As handled by the study authors: Filtering differed for immunoSEQ, which gave only junction sequences without quality scores. TCRdb's copy holds only in-frame clones and misses some; the assay was immunoSEQ multiplex PCR. V and J calls and clone size are as listed in that table; D and trimming were resolved from the DNA. The sample records approximately 2.5 million clones, 80% to 95% being singletons. CDR1 MNHNS and CDR2 SASEGT come from the germline V gene. Trimming removed 1 base from V and 1 base from J, with 10 bases in between. This CDR3 is 15 amino acids long. This specimen belongs to a study of shared clonotypes between healthy human individuals. Looking at the study overall: Donor ages ranged 18 to 49 years: a couple of women, a few men.

Each of the donors was a healthy adult who was HIV-negative and had not had a recent acute infection or vaccination. Specimen: naive CD4+ T cells from PBMCs. The sample's subset: CD45RA+ positively selected. The chain has TRBV6-1 and TRBJ1-2; D unclear. This sequence originates from a young man in good health. Some clones in this sample may be carry-over from other donors' samples. As DNA, the CDR3 is TGTGCCAGCAGTGAAGGGAGCGGGCATAACTATGGCTACACCTTC. Translating it yields CASSEGSGHNYGYTF.